A selection of T cell receptor beta chains follows, all from one sample in a study of T cell responses to AZD1222 COVID-19 vaccine. Assay used: immunoSEQ multiplex PCR; TCRdb lists only in-frame clones, some missing. The data contain approximately 210,000 clones, around 94% of them seen just once; the ten biggest clones take up about 1.5%. Sequenced material: peripheral blood, taken 28 days after the second dose of the MenACWY control vaccine. These receptors all come from an adult who received the MenACWY meningococcal vaccine as a control. CDR3s include the opening cysteine and the closing phenylalanine or tryptophan. Clone size is given for some rows only: seen once, a few or many times, or a class if the clone is expanded.

size,V,J,CDR3
few,TRBV9,TRBJ1-2,CASSVDSNYGYTF
once,TRBV7-8,TRBJ1-4,CASSRERGGNEKLFF
NA,TRBV6-2/TRBV6-3,TRBJ1-5,CASSYMTGRGSNQPQHF
NA,TRBV28,TRBJ2-3,CASTGLAGHTDTQYF
NA,TRBV30,TRBJ1-1,CAWKGPDTGRVGNTEAFF
NA,TRBV2,TRBJ1-2,CASSGGRPGLSGYTF
NA,TRBV29-1,TRBJ2-3,CSVRLAGLPQYF
NA,TRBV7-6,TRBJ1-1,CASSLDPRTGNTEAFF
NA,TRBV10-3,TRBJ1-2,CAISSPGQGIHGYTF
NA,TRBV4-3,TRBJ2-2,CASSQGANTGELFF
NA,TRBV6-5,TRBJ1-5,CASSEGPGEGQPQHF
NA,TRBV19,TRBJ2-1,CASSIGSSYNEQFF
NA,TRBV6-5,TRBJ1-1,CASSLGQGNTEAFF
NA,TRBV5-6,TRBJ1-2,CASSFLGGMNYGYTF
NA,TRBV6-1,TRBJ1-6,CASSVRAVNRNSPLHF
NA,TRBV7-3,TRBJ2-1,CASSRTPNNEQFF
NA,TRBV3-1/TRBV3-2,TRBJ2-1,CASSQTRHNEQFF
NA,TRBV24-1,TRBJ2-1,CATSDLRTGNNEQFF
NA,TRBV19,TRBJ1-5,CASSIWTGESMSNQPQHF
NA,TRBV6-5,TRBJ2-1,CASSNGQGVEQFF
NA,TRBV7-9,TRBJ2-1,CASSRPGTGENEQFF
NA,TRBV5-1,TRBJ2-3,CASSLYLAAPPDTQYF
NA,TRBV7-2,TRBJ1-5,CASSFVDQPQHF
NA,TRBV6-1,TRBJ1-4,CASSEAGGVLFF
NA,TRBV7-2,TRBJ1-2,CASSYTPAGRVDGYTF
NA,TRBV4-2,TRBJ2-7,CASSQDRMGYEQYF
NA,TRBV3-1/TRBV3-2,TRBJ2-1,CASSLPGSYNEQFF
NA,TRBV2,TRBJ2-1,CASSETGQGLESEQFF
NA,TRBV28,TRBJ2-1,CASRESLALQFF
NA,TRBV3-1/TRBV3-2,TRBJ2-5,CASSQDKETQYF
NA,TRBV6-1,TRBJ1-2,CASSEGEPRYGYTF
NA,TRBV5-6,TRBJ2-5,CASSLTGVETQYF
once,TRBV7-9,TRBJ2-1,CASSSTGASYNEQFF
NA,TRBV30,TRBJ2-1,CAWSVLAGAAEQFF
NA,TRBV14,TRBJ2-2,CASSQVRGLSAGELFF
NA,TRBV6-4,TRBJ1-5,CASSDTLGAQHF
NA,TRBV2,TRBJ2-2,CASIERGRGNTGELFF
NA,TRBV30,TRBJ1-6,CAWRADLYNSPLHF
NA,TRBV28,TRBJ1-2,CASSLLFQGDYGYTF
NA,TRBV27,TRBJ1-1,CASSLMAGGGTEAFF
NA,TRBV19,TRBJ1-5,CASRTGAVGNQPQHF
NA,TRBV11-3,TRBJ1-1,CASSLLGLNTEAFF
few,TRBV5-1,TRBJ1-6,CASSLERSGGYNSPLHF
NA,TRBV5-6,TRBJ2-7,CASSTGGASYEQYF
NA,TRBV30,TRBJ1-5,CAWSIGGWNQPQHF
NA,TRBV2,TRBJ1-5,CASKGEGNQPQHF
NA,TRBV30,TRBJ1-4,CAWSPINEKLFF
NA,TRBV19,TRBJ1-1,CASSPSGINTEAFF
NA,TRBV10-3,TRBJ1-5,CAISESTGEQPQHF
NA,TRBV19,TRBJ2-2,CASSPKGQSNTGELFF